The 16 T cell receptor beta chains listed next were all sequenced from one sample in a study of T cells in Graves' hyperthyroidism and ophthalmopathy. RNA transcripts gave rise to amplified TCR beta CDR3 regions. A first-round RT-PCR of the TCR CDR3 used the HTBI primer set. From the multiplex PCR reads, TCRdb called clonotypes with MiXCR, one entry per CDR3 protein. The profile shows about 620,000 distinct CDR3 sequences, 15% to 20% of them singletons. The sample was blood. Every receptor here comes from a woman aged 25 to 39 with Graves' hyperthyroidism.

The chain combines TRBV15 with TRBJ1-2; D remains unclear. The CDR3 contains 14 residues. Trimming pared 6 bases from V and 0 bases from J, leaving 11 bases between. The germline V gene encodes CDR1 LNHNV and CDR2 YYDKDF (reference sequence). CDR3 in amino acids: CATSRASPNYGYTF. The CDR3 DNA follows: TGTGCCACCAGTAGGGCCAGCCCTAACTATGGCTACACCTTC.

The chain recombines TRBV2 with TRBJ2-7; tentative D call: TRBD1 (6 bases). V lost 3 bases and J 2 bases, leaving 20 bases between the germline ends. The germline V gene has CDR1 SNHLY and CDR2 FYNNEI. The CDR3 extends over 17 amino acids. CDR3 coding DNA: TGTGCCAGCAGTGATCCAGGGGCATTAGGAGCGGCCTACGAGCAGTACTTC. This gives the protein CASSDPGALGAAYEQYF. The variable domain in full, with the rest retrieved from reference TRBV2 and TRBJ2-7, is EPEVTQTPSHQVTQMGQEVILRCVPISNHLYFYWYRQILGQKVEFLVSFYNNEISEKSEIFDDQFSVERPDGSNFTLKIRSTKLEDSAMYFCASSDPGALGAAYEQYFGPGTRLTVT.

Worth noting for this clonotype: A single base separates this from a much larger clone, so it may be a read error. The DNA for the CDR3 is TGCGCCAGCAGCGTAGAGACAGCGGACACCGGGGAGCTGTTTTTT. The encoded protein is CASSVETADTGELFF. This rearrangement joins TRBV5-1 to TRBJ2-2, with D possibly being TRBD1 or TRBD2 (5 bases each). The CDR3 spans 15 residues. Germline V CDR1 and CDR2: SGHRS, YFSETQ. Trimming removed 4 bases from V and 3 bases from J, with 13 bases in between.

This chain joins TRBV5-3 and TRBJ1-5, with 8 bases fitting TRBD1. TRBV5-3 is assigned to the ORF class and has an uncertain function. The CDR3 is made up of 16 amino acids. V lost 9 bases to trimming and J lost 3 bases; unmatched junction nucleotides: 14. This CDR3 reads CAKPHPGQAPNQPQHF. CDR3 nucleotide sequence: TGTGCCAAGCCCCACCCGGGACAGGCCCCCAATCAGCCCCAGCATTTT.

The rearrangement joins TRBV15 to TRBJ1-5; no definite D call. Germline CDR1 and CDR2: LNHNV and YYDKDF (reference sequence). V lost 0 bases, J lost 11 bases, and 17 bases lay in between. This CDR3 has 15 residues. The CDR3 region is CATSRDVRGYRTQHF. As DNA, the CDR3 is TGTGCCACCAGCAGAGATGTTCGGGGATATCGAACCCAGCATTTT.

The chain carries TRBV28 and TRBJ1-2, with a weak D call TRBD1 (6 bases). Germline lookup yields CDR1 MDHEN and CDR2 SYDVKM. V lost 6 bases and J 6 bases, leaving 14 bases between the germline ends. There are 13 residues in the CDR3. In DNA, the CDR3 is TGTGCCAGCAGCCTACAGGGATTCGATGGCTACACCTTC. Translating gives CASSLQGFDGYTF.

At least ten counts were recorded for this clonotype. The genes are TRBV28 and TRBJ2-7; no clear D. Germline loops: CDR1 MDHEN, CDR2 SYDVKM. This CDR3 is 12 amino acids long. The V and J ends lost 5 bases and 3 bases respectively, with 8 bases between them. In DNA, the CDR3 is TGTGCCAGCAGTAGCCTCCTCTACGAGCAGTACTTC. It specifies CASSSLLYEQYF.

The rearrangement joins TRBV6-2 or TRBV6-3 to TRBJ1-5, with 7 nucleotides matching TRBD1. The length of the CDR3 is 16 residues. Losses at the gene ends were 6 bases for V and 4 bases for J; bases not matched to a gene: 12. The germline V gene has CDR1 MNHEY and CDR2 SVGEGT. CDR3 DNA: TGTGCCAGCAGAGATATCCGGGACAGTCGAAATCAGCCCCAGCATTTT. Protein: CASRDIRDSRNQPQHF.

The table lists this clonotype with many counts. The chain joins TRBV13 to TRBJ1-1; possible D gene TRBD1, 5 bases. Per the germline V gene, CDR1 is PRHDT and CDR2 is FYEKMQ (reference sequence). Trimming stripped 4 bases from V and 7 bases from J, with 16 bases between. The CDR3 totals 14 residues. Here the CDR3 reads CASSSSGTADEAFF. CDR3 coding DNA: TGTGCCAGCAGCTCGTCCGGGACGGCAGATGAAGCTTTCTTT.

Note on this clonotype: It may be a read error: a sequence one base away is much more abundant. DNA for the CDR3: TGTGTCAGCTCACCAGGGCGAAACACCGGGGAGCTGTTTTTT. Translating gives CVSSPGRNTGELFF. The rearrangement uses TRBV18 and TRBJ2-2; D perhaps matches TRBD1 (5 bases). This CDR3 region has 14 residues. Germline V CDR1 and CDR2: KGHSH, LQKENI.

In its sample, this clonotype was seen many times. The V gene is TRBV16, the J gene TRBJ1-1, with D uncertain. CDR1 and CDR2 from the germline V gene are KGHSY and FQNENV. This CDR3 is 15 amino acids long. Between the trimmed V and J ends, which lost 4 bases and 0 bases, there was a span of 12 bases. The chain's CDR3 is CASSPSASMNTEAFF. The CDR3 DNA sequence: TGTGCCAGCAGCCCTTCTGCAAGTATGAACACTGAAGCTTTCTTT.

The genes are TRBV7-2 and TRBJ1-6, with D possibly matching TRBD1 (5 bases). This CDR3 has 14 residues. V was clipped by 7 bases and J by 10 bases, with 17 bases between them. Germline values: CDR1 SGHTA, CDR2 FQGNSA. The CDR3 sequence is CASTHRGGGSPLHF. The CDR3 DNA sequence: TGTGCCAGCACTCACCGGGGGGGTGGATCACCCCTCCACTTT. Full variable domain (rest looked up from reference TRBV7-2 and TRBJ1-6): GAGVSQSPSNKVTEKGKDVELRCDPISGHTALYWYRQSLGQGLEFLIYFQGNSAPDKSGLPSDRFSAERTGGSVSTLTIQRTQQEDSAVYLCASTHRGGGSPLHFGNGTRLTVT.

This clonotype was seen ten or more times. The chain combines TRBV3-1 with TRBJ2-2, with 8 bases identical to TRBD1. V shed 8 bases, J shed 7 bases, and the junction held 6 bases outside the gene matches. Germline values: CDR1 LGHDT, CDR2 YNNKEL (reference sequence). The CDR3 is 13 amino acids. CDR3 bases: TGTGCCAGCTCCCGGACAGGGCACGGGGAGCTGTTTTTT. It translates to CASSRTGHGELFF.

The chain is built from TRBV20-1 and TRBJ2-4, with a tentative D call TRBD2 (5 bases). The CDR3 is 13 residues long. With 6 bases removed from V and 4 bases from J, the gap between germline ends came to 13 bases. The germline V gene has CDR1 DFQATT and CDR2 SNEGSKA (reference sequence). CDR3 sequence reads: CSAPPSGKNIQYF. CDR3 sequence (DNA): TGCAGTGCCCCACCCTCGGGGAAAAACATTCAGTACTTC.

The table lists this clonotype with many counts. V gene TRBV7-8 combines with J gene TRBJ2-7, with D perhaps being TRBD1 or TRBD2 (5 bases each). This CDR3 comprises 15 residues. Trimming pared 5 bases from V and 3 bases from J, leaving 17 bases between. The germline V gene has CDR1 SGHVS and CDR2 FQNEAQ. CDR3 in DNA: TGTGCCAGCAGCCCGGGACGACAGTCCAACTACGAGCAGTACTTC. It encodes CASSPGRQSNYEQYF. Drawing the rest from reference TRBV7-8 and TRBJ2-7, the complete variable domain is GAGVSQSPRYKVAKRGQDVALRCDPISGHVSLFWYQQALGQGPEFLTYFQNEAQLDKSGLPSDRFFAERPEGSVSTLKIQRTQQEDSAVYLCASSPGRQSNYEQYFGPGTRLTVT.

This clonotype occurred many times. V gene TRBV18 combines with J gene TRBJ2-4; D perhaps matches TRBD1 (6 bases). V dropped 2 bases and J dropped 2 bases, with 13 bases sitting between them. This CDR3 has 16 residues. CDR1 and CDR2 from the germline V gene are KGHSH and LQKENI. As DNA, the CDR3 is TGTGCCAGCTCACCATTCCAAAGGGGGTCCAAAAACATTCAGTACTTC. Its protein product is CASSPFQRGSKNIQYF.